Listed here are 25 T cell receptor beta chains from one sample, sequenced in a study of blood T cell repertoires in COVID-19. Using immunoSEQ multiplex PCR, the repertoire was profiled, and TCRdb retains in-frame clones only, with some absent. The sample contains under 350,000 clones, about 89% of which appear only once. The specimen sequenced was PBMCs or T cells enriched from blood (not recorded which). The receptors were gathered from a woman aged 18-29 years who had recovered from COVID-19.

The gene calls are TRBV9 and TRBJ1-2; 8 nucleotides line up with TRBD1. CDR1 SGDLS and CDR2 YYNGEE come from the germline V gene. This CDR3 has 15 amino acids. J gave up 1 base and V 3 bases, and 5 bases lay outside the gene matches. CDR3: CASSGGTGVNYGYTF. CDR3 sequence (DNA): TGTGCCAGCAGCGGGGGGACAGGAGTTAACTATGGCTACACCTTC.

CDR3 DNA sequence: TGTGCCAGCAGTTTAGCGGGGATATACACCGGGGAGCTGTTTTTT. Residues: CASSLAGIYTGELFF. The rearrangement uses TRBV6-5 and TRBJ2-2, with 8 bases aligning to TRBD2. Trimming cost V 4 bases and J 3 bases; bases outside gene matches: 4. The CDR3 has 15 amino acids. Germline V gene data show CDR1 as MNHEY and CDR2 as SVGAGI.

The rearrangement links TRBV12-3 or TRBV12-4 to TRBJ1-2; TRBD1 is a possible D gene (6 bases). V lost 6 bases and J 4 bases, leaving 9 bases between the germline ends. The length of the CDR3 is 12 residues. The CDR3 sequence: CASREGGYGYTF. The CDR3 DNA sequence: TGTGCCAGCAGGGAAGGGGGCTATGGCTACACCTTC.

This clone showed up just a few times. The V and J genes are TRBV5-1 and TRBJ2-7; 11 nucleotides align to TRBD1. The CDR3 sequence is 16 residues long. Germline assignment: CDR1 SGHRS and CDR2 YFSETQ. Trimming took 3 bases from V and 4 from J; bases not matched to a gene: 9. The CDR3 protein is CASSSGQGGQEYEQYF. In nucleotides, the CDR3 is TGCGCCAGCAGCTCGGGACAGGGGGGCCAAGAGTACGAGCAGTACTTC.

The chain employs TRBV3-1 (or the pseudogene TRBV3-2) and TRBJ1-2; D is unclear. Germline V CDR1 and CDR2: LGHDT, YNNKEL (reference sequence). This CDR3 is built from 15 residues. V was pared by 1 base and J by 4 bases, with 13 bases between. CDR3 bases: TGTGCCAGCAGCCAAGTGGCGGGTTCCGGCTATGGCTACACCTTC. As protein: CASSQVAGSGYGYTF.

The chain links TRBV19 to TRBJ1-2, with D possibly matching TRBD1 (5 bases). The CDR3 has 15 residues. Germline V gene data show CDR1 as LNHDA and CDR2 as SQIVND (reference sequence). The V end lost 6 bases, the J end lost 1 base, and 15 bases lay between the germline ends. The CDR3 bases are TGTGCCAGTAGCCCAGGGCTCACTGATAACTATGGCTACACCTTC. Residues: CASSPGLTDNYGYTF.

The chain recombines TRBV19 with TRBJ2-7, with 7 bases aligning to TRBD1. This CDR3 has 13 amino acids. CDR1 and CDR2 (germline): LNHDA, SQIVND (reference sequence). The trim removed 6 bases at V and 3 bases at J, leaving 5 bases unmatched. The CDR3 coding sequence is TGTGCCAGTAGCCGACAGGGTTTCTACGAGCAGTACTTC. The encoded protein is CASSRQGFYEQYF.

The chain employs TRBV5-4 and TRBJ2-5; TRBD2 agrees at 8 bases. Unmatched junction bases numbered 10, after V lost 1 base and J lost 5 bases. Germline V gene data show CDR1 as SGHNT and CDR2 as YYREEE (reference sequence). This CDR3 is built from 16 residues. CDR3 in amino acids: CASSLYFGGARETQYF. Written as DNA, the CDR3 is TGTGCCAGCAGCTTGTATTTCGGGGGGGCCAGGGAGACCCAGTACTTC.

The CDR3 loop reads CATLNYGYTF. The DNA for the CDR3 is TGTGCCACCCTTAACTATGGCTACACCTTC. V gene TRBV24-1 combines with J gene TRBJ1-2; unclear D gene. Trimming shortened V by 9 bases and J by 1 base, and 2 bases separated the two germline ends. The CDR3 is made up of 10 amino acids. Germline V gene data show CDR1 as KGHDR and CDR2 as SFDVKD.

The V call is TRBV7-3, the J call TRBJ2-3, with a tentative D call TRBD2 (6 bases). Looked up from germline, CDR1 is SGHTA and CDR2 is FQGTGA. The CDR3 length is 14 residues. Trimming took off 4 bases at V and 4 bases at J, with 12 bases between the two ends. The CDR3 DNA sequence: TGTGCCAGCAGCTCCGGGACTCAGTCAGATACGCAGTATTTT. Translated, it gives CASSSGTQSDTQYF.

The chain employs TRBV9 and TRBJ2-1, with 10 positions matching TRBD2. V shed 2 bases and J 3 bases; nucleotides not matched to a gene: 2. CDR1 is SGDLS and CDR2 is YYNGEE in the germline V gene. The CDR3 is 15 amino acids. The CDR3: CASSVASGGYNEQFF. The CDR3 DNA follows: TGTGCCAGCAGCGTCGCTAGCGGGGGCTACAATGAGCAGTTCTTC.

The chain joins TRBV19 to TRBJ1-3, with no clear D. V was cut by 7 bases and J by 3 bases, with 19 bases left in between. CDR3 length: 16 residues. CDR1 and CDR2 (germline): LNHDA, SQIVND (reference sequence). The CDR3 region has the DNA TGTGCCAGTATCGCATCCGGGGTCGCGGTTGGAAACACCATATATTTT. Translation gives CASIASGVAVGNTIYF.

The gene calls are TRBV6-2 or TRBV6-3 and TRBJ2-5; 12 nucleotides line up with TRBD2. Trimming at V came to 5 bases and at J to 4 bases, leaving 5 bases not matched to a gene. This CDR3 contains 15 residues. Germline V lookup: CDR1 MNHEY, CDR2 SVGEGT. The CDR3 loop is CASSPTTSGGETQYF. CDR3 nucleotides: TGTGCCAGCAGTCCCACGACTAGCGGGGGAGAGACCCAGTACTTC.

The rearrangement uses TRBV19 and TRBJ1-6; tentative D call: TRBD1 (5 bases). In germline, CDR1 is LNHDA, CDR2 SQIVND (reference sequence). The CDR3 covers 16 residues. V was clipped by 3 bases and J by 8 bases, with 17 bases between them. The CDR3 nucleotides are TGTGCCAGTAGTATCGATTCGGCAGGGATTGATTCACCCCTCCACTTT. Its translation: CASSIDSAGIDSPLHF.

This clone was seen only a few times. In DNA form, the CDR3 reads TGTGCCACCAGCACGGACACGAACACCGGGGAGCTGTTTTTT. Residues: CATSTDTNTGELFF. The chain combines TRBV15 with TRBJ2-2; weak D call: TRBD1 (5 bases). V lost 4 bases, J lost 0 bases, and 6 bases lay in between. Germline CDR1 reads LNHNV; CDR2 reads YYDKDF (reference sequence). The CDR3 covers 14 residues.

The chain has TRBV28 and TRBJ2-7; D is possibly TRBD2 (6 bases). V lost 5 bases, J lost 4 bases, and 18 bases lay in between. The CDR3 spans 15 residues. CDR1 is MDHEN, CDR2 SYDVKM, per germline. The CDR3 nucleotides are TGTGCCAGCAGTGTTGGGGGGAGCGGAGATTACGAGCAGTACTTC. Its protein is CASSVGGSGDYEQYF.

The chain joins TRBV4-3 to TRBJ2-5; 7 bases are a match to TRBD2. Germline V gene lookup returns CDR1 LGHNA and CDR2 YSLEER. This CDR3 has 14 amino acids. The J segment lost 5 bases and the V segment lost 3 bases, leaving 6 bases of the junction unmatched. The CDR3 DNA is TGCGCCAGCAGCCAGGGGGGGAACTGGGAGACCCAGTACTTC. Its protein is CASSQGGNWETQYF.

The chain combines TRBV24-1 with TRBJ1-5; 9 bases are a match to TRBD1. The CDR3 runs to 18 residues. In germline, CDR1 is KGHDR, CDR2 SFDVKD. Losses at the gene ends were 3 bases for V and 4 bases for J; bases not matched to a gene: 12. The CDR3: CATSDPLERQGGNQPQHF. CDR3 sequence (DNA): TGTGCCACCAGTGATCCTCTCGAACGACAGGGGGGGAATCAGCCCCAGCATTTT.

The chain carries TRBV6-5 and TRBJ1-1; D gene unclear. The CDR3 has 11 residues. Germline values: CDR1 MNHEY, CDR2 SVGAGI. The V gene lost 10 bases and the J gene lost 0 bases, with 6 bases spanning the gap. The CDR3 DNA reads TGTGCCACTTCCTTGAACACTGAAGCTTTCTTT. This gives the protein CATSLNTEAFF.

This clone was counted a few times. V and J are TRBV7-9 and TRBJ1-5; 7 bases line up with TRBD1. There are 15 residues in the CDR3. Trimming at V came to 4 bases and at J to 0 bases, leaving 3 bases not matched to a gene. CDR1 is SEHNR and CDR2 is FQNEAQ in the germline V gene (reference sequence). CDR3 region: CASSSGQYSNQPQHF. CDR3 bases: TGTGCCAGCAGCTCGGGACAGTATAGCAATCAGCCCCAGCATTTT.

CDR3 sequence: CASSVKGSGTSTDTQYF. The CDR3 nucleotides are TGTGCCAGCAGCGTAAAGGGGTCCGGAACTAGCACAGATACGCAGTATTTT. This sequence joins TRBV9 and TRBJ2-3, with D tentatively TRBD1 (5 bases). The length of the CDR3 is 17 residues. V lost 1 base and J lost 0, with 15 bases in between. Germline V CDR1 and CDR2: SGDLS, YYNGEE.

V and J are TRBV2 and TRBJ1-1; no definite D call. Germline lookup yields CDR1 SNHLY and CDR2 FYNNEI. The CDR3 length is 14 residues. Trimming left V 4 bases short and J 1 base short, with 10 bases between. The CDR3 DNA follows: TGTGCCAGCAGTGTCGGAGCCAGGAACACTGAAGCTTTCTTT. It encodes CASSVGARNTEAFF.

The chain joins TRBV28 to TRBJ1-4; 7 nucleotides match TRBD1. Germline V lookup: CDR1 MDHEN, CDR2 SYDVKM. The V segment lost 2 bases and the J segment 0 bases; nucleotides outside the gene matches: 15. The CDR3 is 20 amino acids. The CDR3 is CASSLLFSRDRDATNEKLFF. The CDR3 DNA follows: TGTGCCAGCAGTTTACTTTTTTCTCGCGACAGGGACGCAACTAATGAAAAACTGTTTTTT.

The rearrangement links TRBV24-1 to TRBJ2-1; 12 bases map to TRBD2. Trimming removed 3 bases from V and 7 bases from J; junction bases left unmatched: 6. The CDR3 loop spans 16 amino acids. Germline V CDR1 and CDR2: KGHDR, SFDVKD. CDR3 coding DNA: TGTGCCACCAGTGATCGCCTGACTAGCGGGAGTAATGAGCAGTTCTTC. Translated: CATSDRLTSGSNEQFF.

The V gene is TRBV5-1, the J gene TRBJ1-4, with unresolved D. Per the germline V gene, CDR1 is SGHRS and CDR2 is YFSETQ. V lost 0 bases and J 0 bases, leaving 9 bases between the germline ends. This CDR3 comprises 16 residues. CDR3 region: CASSLGAAATNEKLFF. For the CDR3, the DNA is TGCGCCAGCAGCTTGGGGGCAGCTGCAACTAATGAAAAACTGTTTTTT.